This T cell receptor (beta chain) was found in a study of T cells in localized non-small cell lung cancer. Notes on the study in general: Uninvolved adjacent lung showed higher T cell clonality than tumor.

The CDR3 runs to 15 residues. With 3 bases clipped from V and 7 bases from J, the junction kept 9 bases outside the gene matches. From germline, CDR1 is LNHDA and CDR2 SQIVND (reference sequence). As concerns this clone: The antigen is unknown.

Libraries were prepared by immunoSEQ multiplex PCR; TCRdb keeps only in-frame clonotypes and omits some of them. Here the sample spans more than 15,000 clones, about 89% being singletons. The sequence came from a man aged 35 to 69 with stage I lung adenocarcinoma. Sequenced here: peripheral blood, sampled before any cancer treatment. The gene calls are TRBV19 and TRBJ2-3, with 8 nucleotides matching TRBD2. The CDR3 loop reads CASSIPGRALNTQYF. The CDR3 DNA reads as TGTGCCAGTAGTATTCCCGGGAGGGCCTTAAATACGCAGTATTTT.